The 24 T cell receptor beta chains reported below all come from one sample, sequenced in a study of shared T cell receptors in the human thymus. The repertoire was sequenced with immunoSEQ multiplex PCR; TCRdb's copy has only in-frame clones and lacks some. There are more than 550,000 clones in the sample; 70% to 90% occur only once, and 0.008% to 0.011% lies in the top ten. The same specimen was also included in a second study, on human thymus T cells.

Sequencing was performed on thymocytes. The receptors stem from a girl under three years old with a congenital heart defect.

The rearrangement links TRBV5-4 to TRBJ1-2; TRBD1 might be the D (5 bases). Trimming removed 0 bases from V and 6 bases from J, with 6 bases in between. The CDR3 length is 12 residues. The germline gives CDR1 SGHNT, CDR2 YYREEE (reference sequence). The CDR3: CASSLEGDGYTF. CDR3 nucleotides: TGTGCCAGCAGCTTGGAAGGGGATGGCTACACCTTC.

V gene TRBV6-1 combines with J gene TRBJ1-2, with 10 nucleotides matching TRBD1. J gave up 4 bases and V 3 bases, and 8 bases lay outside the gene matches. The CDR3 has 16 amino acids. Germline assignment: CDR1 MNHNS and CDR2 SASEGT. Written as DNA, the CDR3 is TGTGCCAGCAGTGATACGGACAGGGGGGATGGCTATGGCTACACCTTC. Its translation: CASSDTDRGDGYGYTF.

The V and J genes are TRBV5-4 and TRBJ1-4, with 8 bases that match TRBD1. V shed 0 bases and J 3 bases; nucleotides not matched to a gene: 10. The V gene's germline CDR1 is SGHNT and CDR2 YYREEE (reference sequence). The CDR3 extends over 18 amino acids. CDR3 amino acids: CASSLGQGAYTANEKLFF. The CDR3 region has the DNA TGTGCCAGCAGCTTGGGGCAGGGGGCATACACGGCTAATGAAAAACTGTTTTTT.

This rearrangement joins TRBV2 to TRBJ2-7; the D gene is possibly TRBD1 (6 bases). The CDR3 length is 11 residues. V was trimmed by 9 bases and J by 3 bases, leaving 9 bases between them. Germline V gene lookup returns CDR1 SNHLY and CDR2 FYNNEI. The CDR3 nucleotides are TGTGCCAGGAGGGACATCTACGAGCAGTACTTC. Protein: CARRDIYEQYF.

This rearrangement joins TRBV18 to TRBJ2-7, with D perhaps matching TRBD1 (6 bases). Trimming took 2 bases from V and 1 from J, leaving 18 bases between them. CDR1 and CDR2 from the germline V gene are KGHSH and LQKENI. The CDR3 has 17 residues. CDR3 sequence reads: CASSPNRTVPPSYEQYF. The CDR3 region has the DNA TGTGCCAGCTCACCAAACCGGACAGTACCTCCGTCCTACGAGCAGTACTTC.

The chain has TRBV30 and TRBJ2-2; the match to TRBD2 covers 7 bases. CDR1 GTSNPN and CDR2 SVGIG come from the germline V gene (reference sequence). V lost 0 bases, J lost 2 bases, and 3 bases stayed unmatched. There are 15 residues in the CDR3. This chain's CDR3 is CAWSVRGGNTGELFF. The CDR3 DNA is TGTGCCTGGAGTGTACGCGGGGGTAACACCGGGGAGCTGTTTTTT.

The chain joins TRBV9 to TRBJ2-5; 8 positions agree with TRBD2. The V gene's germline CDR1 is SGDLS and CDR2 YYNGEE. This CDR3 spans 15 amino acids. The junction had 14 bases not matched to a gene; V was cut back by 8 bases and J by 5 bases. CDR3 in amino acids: CARLLGQASGETQYF. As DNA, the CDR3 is TGTGCCAGGCTCCTGGGGCAGGCTAGCGGGGAGACCCAGTACTTC.

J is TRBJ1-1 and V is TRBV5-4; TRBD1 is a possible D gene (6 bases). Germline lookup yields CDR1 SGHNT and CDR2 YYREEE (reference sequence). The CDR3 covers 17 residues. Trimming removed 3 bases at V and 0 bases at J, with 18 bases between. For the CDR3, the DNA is TGTGCCAGCAGCTCCGGGACACGGTTACGATTGAACACTGAAGCTTTCTTT. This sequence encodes CASSSGTRLRLNTEAFF.

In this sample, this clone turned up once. CDR3 nucleotides: TGTGCCAGCAGCTTCTACGTCGCAGGGAAATACGAGCAGTACTTC. It is translated as CASSFYVAGKYEQYF. The V call is TRBV7-2, the J call TRBJ2-7; D is possibly TRBD1 (5 bases). The V gene lost 3 bases and the J gene lost 4 bases, with 16 bases spanning the gap. CDR3 length: 15 amino acids. Germline V gene lookup returns CDR1 SGHTA and CDR2 FQGNSA.

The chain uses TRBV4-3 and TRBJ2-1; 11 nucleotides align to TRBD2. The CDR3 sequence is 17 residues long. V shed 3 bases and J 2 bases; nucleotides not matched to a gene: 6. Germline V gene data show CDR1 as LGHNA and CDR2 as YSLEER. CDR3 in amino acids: CASSQDTSGGTYNEQFF. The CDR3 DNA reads TGCGCCAGCAGCCAGGATACTAGCGGGGGTACCTACAATGAGCAGTTCTTC.

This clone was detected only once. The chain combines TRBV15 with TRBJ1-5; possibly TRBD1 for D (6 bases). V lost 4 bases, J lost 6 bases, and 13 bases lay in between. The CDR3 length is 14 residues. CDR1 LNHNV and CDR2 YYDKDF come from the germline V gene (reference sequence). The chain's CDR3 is CATSTGQFGQPQHF. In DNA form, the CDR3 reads TGTGCCACCAGCACTGGACAGTTTGGTCAGCCCCAGCATTTT.

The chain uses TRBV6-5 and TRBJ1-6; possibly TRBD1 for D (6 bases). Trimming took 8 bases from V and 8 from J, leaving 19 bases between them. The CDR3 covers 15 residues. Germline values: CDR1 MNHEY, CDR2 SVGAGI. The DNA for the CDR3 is TGTGCCAGCGGGCCCTTAGGGGCAGGGGATTCACCCCTCCACTTT. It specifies CASGPLGAGDSPLHF.

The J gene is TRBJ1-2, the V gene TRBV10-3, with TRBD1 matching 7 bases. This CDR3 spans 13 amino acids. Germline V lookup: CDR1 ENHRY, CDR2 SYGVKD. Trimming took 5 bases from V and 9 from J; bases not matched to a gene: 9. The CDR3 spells CAISRDRVVSYTF. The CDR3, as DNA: TGTGCCATCAGTCGTGACAGGGTGGTCAGCTACACCTTC.

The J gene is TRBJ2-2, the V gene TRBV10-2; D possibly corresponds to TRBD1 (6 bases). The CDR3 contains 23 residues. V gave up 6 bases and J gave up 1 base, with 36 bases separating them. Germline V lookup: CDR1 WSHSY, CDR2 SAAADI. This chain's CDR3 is CASRPPGLSPQRTDGWNTGELFF. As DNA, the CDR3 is TGCGCCAGCAGGCCCCCTGGGTTGTCACCACAAAGGACAGACGGGTGGAACACCGGGGAGCTGTTTTTT.

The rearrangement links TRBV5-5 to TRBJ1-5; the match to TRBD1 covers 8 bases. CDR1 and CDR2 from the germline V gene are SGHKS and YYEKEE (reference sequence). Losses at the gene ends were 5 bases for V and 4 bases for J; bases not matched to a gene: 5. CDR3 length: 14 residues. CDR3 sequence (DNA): TGTGCCAGCAGTCAAACAGGGGGTAATCAGCCCCAGCATTTT. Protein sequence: CASSQTGGNQPQHF.

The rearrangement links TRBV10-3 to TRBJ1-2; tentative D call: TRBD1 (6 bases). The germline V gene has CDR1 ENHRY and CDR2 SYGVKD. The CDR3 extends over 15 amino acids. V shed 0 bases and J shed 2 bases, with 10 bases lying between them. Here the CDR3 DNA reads TGTGCCATCAGTGAGTCGACAGGCTCCAACTATGGCTACACCTTC. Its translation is CAISESTGSNYGYTF.

The CDR3: CASSGQGPNQPQHF. In DNA, the CDR3 is TGTGCCAGCAGTGGACAGGGCCCAAATCAGCCCCAGCATTTT. The chain links TRBV28 to TRBJ1-5; 8 nucleotides agree with TRBD1. The CDR3 has 14 residues. Germline V gives CDR1 MDHEN, CDR2 SYDVKM. V shed 5 bases and J 4 bases; nucleotides not matched to a gene: 4.

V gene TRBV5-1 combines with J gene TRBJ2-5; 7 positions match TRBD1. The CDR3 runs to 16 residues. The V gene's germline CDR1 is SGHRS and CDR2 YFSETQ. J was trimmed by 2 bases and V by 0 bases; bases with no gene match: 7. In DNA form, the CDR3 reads TGCGCCAGCAGCTTGGCCCCCCCACAGGGGCAAGAGACCCAGTACTTC. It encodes CASSLAPPQGQETQYF.

CDR3: CASSFMGPTKEGAFLETQYF. The CDR3 region has the DNA TGTGCCAGCAGTTTTATGGGACCCACGAAAGAGGGGGCGTTTTTAGAGACCCAGTACTTC. The chain joins TRBV27 to TRBJ2-5; the match to TRBD1 covers 7 bases. This CDR3 has 20 amino acids. Per the germline V gene, CDR1 is MNHEY and CDR2 is SMNVEV (reference sequence). The V and J ends lost 3 bases and 4 bases, in that order; junction bases with no gene match: 23.

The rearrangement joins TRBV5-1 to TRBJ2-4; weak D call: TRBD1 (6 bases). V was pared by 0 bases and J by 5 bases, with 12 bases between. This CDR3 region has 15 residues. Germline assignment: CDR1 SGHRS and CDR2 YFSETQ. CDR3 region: CASSLEGKGENIQYF. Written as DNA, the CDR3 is TGCGCCAGCAGCTTGGAAGGGAAGGGGGAAAACATTCAGTACTTC. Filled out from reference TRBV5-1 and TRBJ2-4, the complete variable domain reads KAGVTQTPRYLIKTRGQQVTLSCSPISGHRSVSWYQQTPGQGLQFLFEYFSETQRNKGNFPGRFSGRQFSNSRSEMNVSTLELGDSALYLCASSLEGKGENIQYFGAGTRLSVL.

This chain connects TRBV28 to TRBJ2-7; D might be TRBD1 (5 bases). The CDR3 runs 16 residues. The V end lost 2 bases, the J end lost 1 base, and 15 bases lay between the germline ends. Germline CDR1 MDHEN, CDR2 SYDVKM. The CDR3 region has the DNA TGTGCCAGCAGTTTAGATACCTTAGGGGTATCCTACGAGCAGTACTTC. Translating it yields CASSLDTLGVSYEQYF. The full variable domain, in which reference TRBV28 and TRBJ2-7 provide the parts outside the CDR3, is DVKVTQSSRYLVKRTGEKVFLECVQDMDHENMFWYRQDPGLGLRLIYFSYDVKMKEKGDIPEGYSVSREKKERFSLILESASTNQTSMYLCASSLDTLGVSYEQYFGPGTRLTVT.

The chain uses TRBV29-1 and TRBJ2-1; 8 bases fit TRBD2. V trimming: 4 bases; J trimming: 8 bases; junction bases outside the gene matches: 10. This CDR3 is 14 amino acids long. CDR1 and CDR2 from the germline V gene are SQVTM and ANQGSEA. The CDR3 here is CSVGFSGGPDEQFF. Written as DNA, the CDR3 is TGCAGCGTTGGTTTTTCGGGGGGGCCCGATGAGCAGTTCTTC.

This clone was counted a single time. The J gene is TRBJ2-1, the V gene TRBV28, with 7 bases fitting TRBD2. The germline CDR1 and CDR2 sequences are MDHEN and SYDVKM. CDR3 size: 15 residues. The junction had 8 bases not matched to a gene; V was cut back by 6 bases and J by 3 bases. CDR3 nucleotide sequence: TGTGCCAGCAGCTTGGGGGGGGTCTACTACAATGAGCAGTTCTTC. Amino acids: CASSLGGVYYNEQFF.

This CDR3 reads CSASASTEAFF. The CDR3 DNA follows: TGCAGTGCTTCCGCCAGCACTGAAGCTTTCTTT. The V and J genes are TRBV20-1 and TRBJ1-1; no clear D gene. This CDR3 spans 11 amino acids. Trimming removed 5 bases from V and 4 bases from J, with 8 bases in between. CDR1 and CDR2 (germline): DFQATT, SNEGSKA (reference sequence).